This entry lists 27 T cell receptor beta chains sequenced from one sample in a study of blood T cell repertoires in COVID-19. The table came from immunoSEQ multiplex PCR; TCRdb's copy has only in-frame clones and leaves some out. The table includes under 250,000 clones, roughly 92% detected once. Sample: peripheral blood. The receptors shown here come from a man aged 55 to 70 with COVID-19, enrolled during active disease.

This chain's CDR3 is CASSEDRLGAGELFF. CDR3 DNA: TGCGCCAGCAGCGAGGACAGGTTGGGTGCCGGGGAGCTGTTTTTT. The chain has TRBV4-3 and TRBJ2-2, with 7 bases identical to TRBD1. V lost 5 bases and J lost 6; bases outside the gene matches: 9. The germline V gene has CDR1 LGHNA and CDR2 YSLEER. The CDR3 totals 15 residues.

This rearrangement joins TRBV4-1 to TRBJ2-1, with D uncertain. The V gene lost 1 base and the J gene lost 4 bases, with 11 bases spanning the gap. CDR3 length: 15 amino acids. Germline V gene data show CDR1 as MGHRA and CDR2 as YSYEKL. The CDR3 sequence is CASSQASIIYNEQFF. CDR3 coding DNA: TGCGCCAGCAGCCAAGCAAGCATTATTTACAATGAGCAGTTCTTC.

This chain joins TRBV7-2 and TRBJ2-7, with 8 bases aligning to TRBD1. The CDR3 contains 15 residues. Per germline, CDR1 SGHTA and CDR2 FQGNSA. After removal of 1 base from V and 2 bases from J, the junction contained 4 bases not matched to a gene. The CDR3 bases are TGTGCCAGCAGCTTAGGTACAGGGGGAACCTACGAGCAGTACTTC. Amino acids: CASSLGTGGTYEQYF.

This clone has more than one count but fewer than ten. V is TRBV6-5 and J is TRBJ2-7, with 9 bases identical to TRBD1. This CDR3 is 14 amino acids long. Looked up from germline, CDR1 is MNHEY and CDR2 is SVGAGI. V dropped 10 bases and J dropped 2; count of bases not matched to a gene: 9. The CDR3 loop is CATGQGSGAYEQYF. CDR3 DNA sequence: TGTGCCACTGGACAGGGGTCGGGGGCCTACGAGCAGTACTTC.

This clone was seen more than once but under ten times. The rearrangement uses TRBV18 and TRBJ1-1; D call uncertain. CDR1 KGHSH and CDR2 LQKENI come from the germline V gene. This CDR3 is 14 amino acids long. The V end lost 3 bases, the J end lost 5 bases, and 13 bases lay between the germline ends. The CDR3 bases are TGTGCCAGCTCACCGCAACGATCCGGGACTGAAGCTTTCTTT. It is translated as CASSPQRSGTEAFF.

This chain connects TRBV5-8 to TRBJ1-2; no clear D. V lost 3 bases and J 12 bases, leaving 24 bases between the germline ends. Germline lookup yields CDR1 SGHTS and CDR2 YDEGEE. The CDR3 length is 15 residues. This CDR3 is CASSSLPSSYRRDTF. The CDR3 bases are TGTGCCAGCAGCTCCCTCCCCTCCTCCTATCGCCGCGACACCTTC.

The genes are TRBV6-2 or TRBV6-3 and TRBJ2-1; weak D call: TRBD2 (5 bases). V gave up 0 bases and J gave up 8 bases, with 8 bases separating them. The CDR3 spans 13 residues. CDR1 and CDR2 (germline): MNHEY, SVGEGT. The CDR3 sequence: CASSYSRVDEQFF. DNA of the CDR3: TGTGCCAGCAGTTACTCGAGGGTTGATGAGCAGTTCTTC.

This clone was seen just once. The chain has TRBV11-3 and TRBJ2-1; D is unclear. The CDR3 consists of 13 residues. Trimming left V 1 base short and J 7 bases short, with 8 bases between. Germline CDR1 is SGHNT and CDR2 is YENEEA. In DNA form, the CDR3 reads TGTGCCAGCAGCTTAGGGGCTATTAATGAGCAGTTCTTC. Protein: CASSLGAINEQFF.

The chain recombines TRBV28 with TRBJ2-2; unclear D gene. The V end lost 6 bases, the J end lost 7 bases, and 15 bases lay between the germline ends. From germline, CDR1 is MDHEN and CDR2 SYDVKM. This CDR3 is built from 14 residues. The CDR3 reads CASRQAAESGELFF. CDR3 in DNA: TGTGCCAGCAGGCAGGCAGCAGAAAGCGGGGAGCTGTTTTTT.

The chain links TRBV6-5 to TRBJ2-2, with D possibly being TRBD1 (5 bases). V was shortened by 6 bases and J by 2 bases, with 13 bases between the two germline ends. Germline CDR1 is MNHEY and CDR2 is SVGAGI. CDR3 size: 15 residues. The CDR3 coding sequence is TGTGCCAGCAGAATCGACAGAGCCAACACCGGGGAGCTGTTTTTT. Translation: CASRIDRANTGELFF.

The chain couples TRBV7-9 to TRBJ1-2; 8 nucleotides align to TRBD1. The V segment lost 5 bases and the J segment 5 bases; nucleotides outside the gene matches: 16. The CDR3 runs 17 residues. The germline V gene has CDR1 SEHNR and CDR2 FQNEAQ (reference sequence). In DNA form, the CDR3 reads TGTGCCAGCAGCAGAATCGGGGGGCAGGGGGCGCATTATGGCTACACCTTC. Protein: CASSRIGGQGAHYGYTF.

The chain combines TRBV5-6 with TRBJ2-7; 7 nucleotides line up with TRBD1. Trimming removed 3 bases from V and 12 bases from J; junction bases left unmatched: 9. Germline V gene sequence: CDR1 SGHDT, CDR2 YYEEEE. CDR3 size: 12 residues. CDR3 DNA sequence: TGTGCCAGCAGCTCCCGACAGGGTCCTTTGTACTTC. Protein: CASSSRQGPLYF.

CDR3 DNA sequence: TGCAGCGTCTCGGGGACAGGGCGAGCTAACTATGGCTACACCTTC. Translation: CSVSGTGRANYGYTF. The J gene is TRBJ1-2, the V gene TRBV29-1; 9 nucleotides agree with TRBD1. V lost 6 bases, J lost 0 bases, and 8 bases stayed unmatched. CDR1 and CDR2 from the germline V gene are SQVTM and ANQGSEA. The CDR3 totals 15 residues.

The rearrangement links TRBV28 to TRBJ2-7; 12 bases are shared with TRBD2. Germline CDR1 and CDR2: MDHEN and SYDVKM. This CDR3 is 15 amino acids long. J gave up 5 bases and V 7 bases, and 9 bases lay outside the gene matches. The CDR3 DNA reads as TGTGCCAGCAAGGGGGCTAGCGGGAGGGCCAACGAGCAGTACTTC. It codes for CASKGASGRANEQYF.

This chain links TRBV27 with TRBJ2-7; D ambiguous. The germline V gene has CDR1 MNHEY and CDR2 SMNVEV (reference sequence). The CDR3 loop spans 13 amino acids. V was clipped by 0 bases and J by 6 bases, with 9 bases between them. The CDR3 region is CASSLSLDGEQYF. The CDR3 DNA follows: TGTGCCAGCAGTTTATCCCTAGACGGCGAGCAGTACTTC.

The chain uses TRBV4-3 and TRBJ2-1, with D possibly matching TRBD2 (5 bases). Trimming stripped 2 bases from V and 9 bases from J, with 17 bases between. Germline V gives CDR1 LGHNA, CDR2 YSLEER. There are 15 residues in the CDR3. The CDR3 coding sequence is TGCGCCAGCAGCCAAAGGAGAAGTGGGGAGAGTGAGCAGTTCTTC. It is translated as CASSQRRSGESEQFF.

V and J are TRBV5-1 and TRBJ2-6; perhaps TRBD1 as D (5 bases). Germline CDR1 reads SGHRS; CDR2 reads YFSETQ. Trimming shortened V by 2 bases and J by 2 bases, and 8 bases separated the two germline ends. This CDR3 has 15 residues. The CDR3 coding sequence is TGCGCCAGCAGCTTTTCAGGGACTGGGGCCAACGTCCTGACTTTC. Protein sequence: CASSFSGTGANVLTF.

This sequence joins TRBV28 and TRBJ1-5, with D uncertain. Germline lookup yields CDR1 MDHEN and CDR2 SYDVKM. The CDR3 extends over 16 amino acids. V was pared by 6 bases and J by 0 bases, with 15 bases between. This CDR3 is CASSPRYGHSNQPQHF. CDR3 coding DNA: TGTGCCAGCAGCCCGAGATATGGGCATAGCAATCAGCCCCAGCATTTT. The whole variable domain, filled in from reference TRBV28 and TRBJ1-5, reads DVKVTQSSRYLVKRTGEKVFLECVQDMDHENMFWYRQDPGLGLRLIYFSYDVKMKEKGDIPEGYSVSREKKERFSLILESASTNQTSMYLCASSPRYGHSNQPQHFGDGTRLSIL.

The CDR3 spells CAWSVHPGLSNQPQHF. CDR3 nucleotide sequence: TGTGCCTGGAGTGTCCACCCGGGACTCAGCAATCAGCCCCAGCATTTT. The rearrangement links TRBV30 to TRBJ1-5; D may be TRBD1 (5 bases). Germline-derived CDR1 and CDR2 are GTSNPN and SVGIG (reference sequence). CDR3 length: 16 amino acids. Trimming stripped 0 bases from V and 1 base from J, with 13 bases between. Looking up the rest from reference TRBV30 and TRBJ1-5 gives the full variable domain: SQTIHQWPATLVQPVGSPLSLECTVEGTSNPNLYWYRQAAGRGLQLLFYSVGIGQISSEVPQNLSASRPQDRQFILSSKKLLLSDSGFYLCAWSVHPGLSNQPQHFGDGTRLSIL.

The rearrangement joins TRBV3-1 (or the pseudogene TRBV3-2) to TRBJ1-4, with D hard to call. The V gene lost 1 base and the J gene lost 8 bases, with 14 bases spanning the gap. Germline-derived CDR1 and CDR2 are LGHDT and YNNKEL (reference sequence). The CDR3 length is 15 residues. The CDR3 bases are TGTGCCAGCAGCCAAGTTACCGGGAACCAGGAAAAACTGTTTTTT. Protein sequence: CASSQVTGNQEKLFF.

The chain carries TRBV13 and TRBJ1-1; a weak D match, TRBD1 (6 bases). The V end lost 2 bases, the J end lost 3 bases, and 10 bases lay between the germline ends. Germline V gene sequence: CDR1 PRHDT, CDR2 FYEKMQ (reference sequence). The length of the CDR3 is 14 residues. The CDR3 region is CASSLSQGYTEAFF. The CDR3 coding sequence is TGTGCCAGCAGCTTATCTCAGGGGTACACTGAAGCTTTCTTT.

This clone was seen once. The chain joins TRBV12-5 to TRBJ2-3; perhaps TRBD2 as D (5 bases). CDR3 size: 16 residues. Per germline, CDR1 LGHNT and CDR2 FRNRAP. Trimming cost V 0 bases and J 9 bases, with 19 bases left between them. The CDR3 DNA is TGTGCTAGTGGTTTGGTATCCGTGGGGAGCCGACGGACGCAGTATTTT. It yields the protein CASGLVSVGSRRTQYF.

This clone has only a few counts. The J gene is TRBJ2-7, the V gene TRBV5-4; no clear D gene. This CDR3 region has 13 residues. V was clipped by 1 base and J by 0 bases, with 5 bases between them. In germline, CDR1 is SGHNT, CDR2 YYREEE (reference sequence). The CDR3 region has the DNA TGTGCCAGCAGCTTGCCATCCTCCTACGAGCAGTACTTC. Translating it yields CASSLPSSYEQYF.

The rearrangement uses TRBV7-2 and TRBJ2-5; 8 nucleotides agree with TRBD2. This CDR3 comprises 15 residues. The V and J ends lost 0 bases and 4 bases, in that order; junction bases with no gene match: 4. Germline-derived CDR1 and CDR2 are SGHTA and FQGNSA. CDR3 loop: CASSLASGRGETQYF. In DNA, the CDR3 is TGTGCCAGCAGCTTAGCCAGCGGGAGAGGAGAGACCCAGTACTTC.

The J gene is TRBJ1-6, the V gene TRBV9; 9 nucleotides align to TRBD1. The trim removed 4 bases at V and 10 bases at J, leaving 9 bases unmatched. The CDR3 has 15 amino acids. Germline V gene data show CDR1 as SGDLS and CDR2 as YYNGEE. The CDR3 loop is CASSPTGGATSPLHF. CDR3 in DNA: TGTGCCAGCAGCCCTACAGGGGGCGCGACATCACCCCTCCACTTT.

In its sample, this clone was seen once. The chain uses TRBV5-1 and TRBJ2-2; weak D call: TRBD2 (5 bases). CDR1 and CDR2 (germline): SGHRS, YFSETQ. Trimming took 7 bases from V and 4 from J, leaving 14 bases between them. This CDR3 has 14 residues. The CDR3 nucleotides read TGCGCCAGCCGACTAAGGGTAGGCACCGGGGAGCTGTTTTTT. This gives the protein CASRLRVGTGELFF.

The chain uses TRBV2 and TRBJ2-7; D not resolved. CDR3 length: 12 amino acids. Deletions cut 5 bases from V and 5 bases from J, with 10 bases between. The germline V gene encodes CDR1 SNHLY and CDR2 FYNNEI. The CDR3 sequence: CASSQVSHEQYF. DNA for the CDR3: TGTGCCAGCAGTCAGGTGTCCCACGAGCAGTACTTC.